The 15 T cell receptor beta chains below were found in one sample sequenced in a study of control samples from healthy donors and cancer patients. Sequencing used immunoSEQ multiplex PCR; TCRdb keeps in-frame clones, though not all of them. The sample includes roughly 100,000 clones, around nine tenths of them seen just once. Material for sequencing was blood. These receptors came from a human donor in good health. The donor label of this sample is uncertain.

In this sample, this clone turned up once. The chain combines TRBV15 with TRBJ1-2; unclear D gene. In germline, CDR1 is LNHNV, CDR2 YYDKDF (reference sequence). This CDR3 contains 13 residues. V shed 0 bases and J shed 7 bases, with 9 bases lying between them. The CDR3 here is CATSRDESRGYTF. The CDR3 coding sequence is TGTGCCACCAGCAGAGATGAGAGTCGTGGCTACACCTTC. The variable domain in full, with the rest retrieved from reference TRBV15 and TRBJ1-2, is DAMVIQNPRYQVTQFGKPVTLSCSQTLNHNVMYWYQQKSSQAPKLLFHYYDKDFNNEADTPDNFQSRRPNTSFCFLDIRSPGLGDTAMYLCATSRDESRGYTFGSGTRLTVV.

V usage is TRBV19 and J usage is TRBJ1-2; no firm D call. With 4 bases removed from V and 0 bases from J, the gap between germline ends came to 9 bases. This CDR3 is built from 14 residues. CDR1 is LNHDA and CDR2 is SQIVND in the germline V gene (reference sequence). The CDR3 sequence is CASSRTTANYGYTF. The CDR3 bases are TGTGCCAGTAGTAGGACGACTGCTAACTATGGCTACACCTTC.

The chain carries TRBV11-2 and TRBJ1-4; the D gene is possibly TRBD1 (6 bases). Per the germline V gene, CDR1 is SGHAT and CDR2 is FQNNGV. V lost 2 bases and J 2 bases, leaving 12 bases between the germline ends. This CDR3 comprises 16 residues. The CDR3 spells CASSLRGGDTNEKLFF. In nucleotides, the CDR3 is TGTGCCAGCAGCTTAAGAGGGGGGGACACTAATGAAAAACTGTTTTTT.

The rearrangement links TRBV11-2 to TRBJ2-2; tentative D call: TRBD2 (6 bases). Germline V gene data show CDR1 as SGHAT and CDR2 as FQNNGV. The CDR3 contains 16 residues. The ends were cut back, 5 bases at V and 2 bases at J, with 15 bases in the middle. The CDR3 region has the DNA TGTGCCAGCAGCCAAGTCGGGGGAAAAAACACCGGGGAGCTGTTTTTT. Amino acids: CASSQVGGKNTGELFF.

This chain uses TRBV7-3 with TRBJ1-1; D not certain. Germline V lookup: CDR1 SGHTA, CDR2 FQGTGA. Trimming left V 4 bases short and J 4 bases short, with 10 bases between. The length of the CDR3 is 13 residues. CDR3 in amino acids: CASSYPGVTEAFF. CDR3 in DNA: TGTGCCAGCAGCTACCCCGGGGTCACTGAAGCTTTCTTT.

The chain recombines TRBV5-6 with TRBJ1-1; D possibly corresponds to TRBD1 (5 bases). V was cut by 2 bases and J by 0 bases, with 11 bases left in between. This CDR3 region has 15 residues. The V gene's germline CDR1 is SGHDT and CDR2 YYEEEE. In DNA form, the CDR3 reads TGTGCCAGCAGCTTCGACAGCGCTATGAACACTGAAGCTTTCTTT. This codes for CASSFDSAMNTEAFF.

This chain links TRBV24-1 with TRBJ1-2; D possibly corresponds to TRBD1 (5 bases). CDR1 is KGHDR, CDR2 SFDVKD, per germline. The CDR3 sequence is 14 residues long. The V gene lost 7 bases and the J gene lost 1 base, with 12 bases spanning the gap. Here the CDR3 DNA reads TGTGCCACCAGACCATGGGACCTTAACTATGGCTACACCTTC. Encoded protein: CATRPWDLNYGYTF.

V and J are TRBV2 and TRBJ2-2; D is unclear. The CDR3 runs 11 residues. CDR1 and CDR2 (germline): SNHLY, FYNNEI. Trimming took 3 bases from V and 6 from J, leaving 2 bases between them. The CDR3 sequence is CASSDAGELFF. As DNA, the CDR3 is TGTGCCAGCAGTGACGCCGGGGAGCTGTTTTTT.

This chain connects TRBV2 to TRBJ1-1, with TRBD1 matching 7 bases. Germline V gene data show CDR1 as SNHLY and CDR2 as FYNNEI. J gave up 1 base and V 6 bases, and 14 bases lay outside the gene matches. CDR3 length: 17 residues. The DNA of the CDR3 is TGTGCCAGCAGGGACTGGGACAGAGGGGAAGGGAACACTGAAGCTTTCTTT. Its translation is CASRDWDRGEGNTEAFF.

CDR3 DNA: TGCAGTGCTAGCGGGGCGGGTGGCTACACCTTC. Its protein is CSASGAGGYTF. The V gene is TRBV20-1, the J gene TRBJ1-2; possible D gene TRBD1, 5 bases. V was clipped by 3 bases and J by 7 bases, with 9 bases between them. The length of the CDR3 is 11 residues. Germline CDR1 is DFQATT and CDR2 is SNEGSKA (reference sequence).

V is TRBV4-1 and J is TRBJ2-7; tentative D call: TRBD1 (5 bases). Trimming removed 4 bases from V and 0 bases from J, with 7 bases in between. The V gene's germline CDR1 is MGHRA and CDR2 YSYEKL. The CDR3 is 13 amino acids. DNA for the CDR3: TGCGCCAGCAGCCGGACAAGCTCCTACGAGCAGTACTTC. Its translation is CASSRTSSYEQYF.

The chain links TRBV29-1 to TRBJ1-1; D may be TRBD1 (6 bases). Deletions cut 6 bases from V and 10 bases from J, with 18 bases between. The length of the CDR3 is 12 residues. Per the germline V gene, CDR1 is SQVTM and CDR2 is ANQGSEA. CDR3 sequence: CSVRKAGRGAFF. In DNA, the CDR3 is TGCAGCGTGAGAAAGGCAGGCAGGGGAGCTTTCTTT.

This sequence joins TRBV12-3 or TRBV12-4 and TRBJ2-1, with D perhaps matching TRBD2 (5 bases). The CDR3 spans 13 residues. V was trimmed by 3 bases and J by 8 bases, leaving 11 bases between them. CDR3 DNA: TGTGCCAGCAGTTTTACACTGAGGGATGAGCAGTTCTTC. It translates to CASSFTLRDEQFF.

The chain's CDR3 is CASSLVGGAGELFF. The CDR3 DNA sequence: TGTGCCAGCAGCTTGGTAGGAGGGGCCGGGGAGCTGTTTTTT. The chain is built from TRBV5-8 and TRBJ2-2; possibly TRBD2 for D (6 bases). Germline V lookup: CDR1 SGHTS, CDR2 YDEGEE. Trimming pared 0 bases from V and 6 bases from J, leaving 9 bases between. The CDR3 has 14 residues. The variable domain in full, with the rest retrieved from reference TRBV5-8 and TRBJ2-2, is EAGVTQSPTHLIKTRGQQATLRCSPISGHTSVYWYQQALGLGLQFLLWYDEGEERNRGNFPPRFSGRQFPNYSSELNVNALELEDSALYLCASSLVGGAGELFFGEGSRLTVL.

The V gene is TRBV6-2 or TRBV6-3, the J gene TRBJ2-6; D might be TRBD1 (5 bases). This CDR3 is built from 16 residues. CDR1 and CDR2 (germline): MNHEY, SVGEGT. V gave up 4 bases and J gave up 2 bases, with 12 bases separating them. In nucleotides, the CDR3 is TGTGCCAGCAGTTCCTGGACAACCGCTGGGGCCAACGTCCTGACTTTC. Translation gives CASSSWTTAGANVLTF.